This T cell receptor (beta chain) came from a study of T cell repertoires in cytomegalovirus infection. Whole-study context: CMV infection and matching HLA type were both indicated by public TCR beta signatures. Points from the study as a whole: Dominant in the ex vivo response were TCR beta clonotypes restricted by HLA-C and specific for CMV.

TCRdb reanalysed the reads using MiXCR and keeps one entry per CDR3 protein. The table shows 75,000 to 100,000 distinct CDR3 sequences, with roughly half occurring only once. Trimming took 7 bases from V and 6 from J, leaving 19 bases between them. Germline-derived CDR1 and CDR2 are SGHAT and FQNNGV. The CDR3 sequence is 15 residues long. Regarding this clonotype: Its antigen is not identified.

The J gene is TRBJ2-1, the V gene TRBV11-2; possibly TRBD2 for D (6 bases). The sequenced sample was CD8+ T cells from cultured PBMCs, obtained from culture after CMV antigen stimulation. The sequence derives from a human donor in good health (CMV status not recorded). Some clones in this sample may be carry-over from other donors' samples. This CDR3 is CASNPGVAGRNEQFF. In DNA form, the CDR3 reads TGTGCCAGCAACCCCGGGGTGGCGGGACGCAATGAGCAGTTCTTC.